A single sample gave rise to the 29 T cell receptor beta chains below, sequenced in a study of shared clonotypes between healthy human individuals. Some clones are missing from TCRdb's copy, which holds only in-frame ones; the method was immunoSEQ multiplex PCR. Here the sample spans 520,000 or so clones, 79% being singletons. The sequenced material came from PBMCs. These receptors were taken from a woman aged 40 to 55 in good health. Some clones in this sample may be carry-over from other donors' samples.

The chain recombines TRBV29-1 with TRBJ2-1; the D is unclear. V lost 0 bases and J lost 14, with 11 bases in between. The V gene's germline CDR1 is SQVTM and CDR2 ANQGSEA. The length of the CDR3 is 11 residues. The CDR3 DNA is TGCAGCGTTGAAGACTCCGCTTTTAAGTTCTTC. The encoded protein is CSVEDSAFKFF.

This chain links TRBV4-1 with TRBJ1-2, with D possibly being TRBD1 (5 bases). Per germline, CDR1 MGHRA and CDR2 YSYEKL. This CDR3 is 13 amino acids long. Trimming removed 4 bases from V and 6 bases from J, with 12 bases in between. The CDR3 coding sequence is TGCGCCAGCAGCCGGGAGGCAGGGAATGGCTACACCTTC. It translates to CASSREAGNGYTF.

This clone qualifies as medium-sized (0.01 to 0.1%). CDR3 residues: CASSLAQMRDEQFF. In DNA form, the CDR3 reads TGCGCCAGCAGCTTGGCCCAGATGCGGGATGAGCAGTTCTTC. This chain uses TRBV5-1 with TRBJ2-1; maybe TRBD2 (5 bases). Germline V lookup: CDR1 SGHRS, CDR2 YFSETQ. The CDR3 is made up of 14 amino acids. V dropped 0 bases and J dropped 8 bases, with 12 bases sitting between them.

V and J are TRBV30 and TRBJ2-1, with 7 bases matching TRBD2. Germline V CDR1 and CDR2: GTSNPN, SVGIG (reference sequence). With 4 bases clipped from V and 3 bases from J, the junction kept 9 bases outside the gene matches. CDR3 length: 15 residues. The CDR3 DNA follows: TGTGCCTGGACTTTAGGCGGGAGAGACTACAATGAGCAGTTCTTC. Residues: CAWTLGGRDYNEQFF.

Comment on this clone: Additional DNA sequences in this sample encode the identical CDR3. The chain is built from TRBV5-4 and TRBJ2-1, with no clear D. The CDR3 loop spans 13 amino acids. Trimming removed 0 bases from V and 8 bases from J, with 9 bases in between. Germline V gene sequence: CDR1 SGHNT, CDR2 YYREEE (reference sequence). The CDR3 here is CASSLVSADEQFF. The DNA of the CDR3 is TGTGCCAGCAGCTTGGTCTCTGCAGATGAGCAGTTCTTC.

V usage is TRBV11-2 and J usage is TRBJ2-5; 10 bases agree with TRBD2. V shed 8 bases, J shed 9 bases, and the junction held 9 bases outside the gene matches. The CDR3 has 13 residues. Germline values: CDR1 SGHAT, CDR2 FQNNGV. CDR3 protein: CASGLAGEVPQYF. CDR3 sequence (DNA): TGTGCCAGCGGGCTAGCGGGAGAGGTGCCCCAGTACTTC.

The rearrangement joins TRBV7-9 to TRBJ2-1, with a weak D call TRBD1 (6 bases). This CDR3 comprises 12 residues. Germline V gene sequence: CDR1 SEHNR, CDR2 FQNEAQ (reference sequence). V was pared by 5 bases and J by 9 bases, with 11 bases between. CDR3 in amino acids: CASSIQGSEQFF. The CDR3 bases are TGTGCCAGCAGCATCCAGGGGAGTGAGCAGTTCTTC.

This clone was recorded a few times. The CDR3 DNA is TGTGCCAGCAGCAGCAGCAGGGCTGAAGCTTTCTTT. It translates to CASSSSRAEAFF. The chain is built from TRBV5-4 and TRBJ1-1, with D possibly TRBD1 on 5 matching bases. Per germline, CDR1 SGHNT and CDR2 YYREEE (reference sequence). V was clipped by 4 bases and J by 6 bases, with 10 bases between them. This CDR3 region has 12 residues.

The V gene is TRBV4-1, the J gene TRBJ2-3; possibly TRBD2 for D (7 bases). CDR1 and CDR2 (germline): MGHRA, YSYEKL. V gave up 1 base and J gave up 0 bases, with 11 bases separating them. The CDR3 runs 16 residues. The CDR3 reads CASSQAGGGSTDTQYF. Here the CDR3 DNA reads TGCGCCAGCAGCCAAGCGGGGGGCGGGAGCACAGATACGCAGTATTTT.

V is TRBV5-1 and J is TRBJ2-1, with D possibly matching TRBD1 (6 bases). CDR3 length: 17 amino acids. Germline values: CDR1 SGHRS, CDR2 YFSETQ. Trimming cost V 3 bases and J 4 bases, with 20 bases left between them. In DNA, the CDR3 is TGCGCCAGCAGCTCGACAGGCGACCGTACGGGGTACAATGAGCAGTTCTTC. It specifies CASSSTGDRTGYNEQFF.

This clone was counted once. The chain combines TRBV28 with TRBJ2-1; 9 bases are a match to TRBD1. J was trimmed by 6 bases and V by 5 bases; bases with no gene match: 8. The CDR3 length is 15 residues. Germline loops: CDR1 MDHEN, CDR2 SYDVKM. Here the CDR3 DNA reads TGTGCCAGCAGTCCCCCGGGACAGGGCTTCAATGAGCAGTTCTTC. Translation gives CASSPPGQGFNEQFF.

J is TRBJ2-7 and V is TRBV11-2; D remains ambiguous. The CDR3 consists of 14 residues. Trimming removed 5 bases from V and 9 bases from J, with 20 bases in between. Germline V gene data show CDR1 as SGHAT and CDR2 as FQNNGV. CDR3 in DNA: TGTGCCAGCAGCGCAGCCCCCGGGCTTTCGGGGCAGTACTTC. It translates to CASSAAPGLSGQYF.

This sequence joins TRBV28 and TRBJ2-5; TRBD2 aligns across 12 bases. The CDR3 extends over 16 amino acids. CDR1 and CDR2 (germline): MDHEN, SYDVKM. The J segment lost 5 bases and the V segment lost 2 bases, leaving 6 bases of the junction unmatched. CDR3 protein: CASSLLAGGPRETQYF. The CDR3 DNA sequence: TGTGCCAGCAGTTTACTAGCGGGAGGGCCGCGGGAGACCCAGTACTTC. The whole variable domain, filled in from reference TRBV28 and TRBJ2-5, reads DVKVTQSSRYLVKRTGEKVFLECVQDMDHENMFWYRQDPGLGLRLIYFSYDVKMKEKGDIPEGYSVSREKKERFSLILESASTNQTSMYLCASSLLAGGPRETQYFGPGTRLLVL.

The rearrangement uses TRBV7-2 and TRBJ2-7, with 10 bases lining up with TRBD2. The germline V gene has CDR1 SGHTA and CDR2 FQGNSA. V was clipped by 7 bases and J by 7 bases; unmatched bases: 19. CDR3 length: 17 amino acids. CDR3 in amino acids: CASNSPSGSLSGGEQYF. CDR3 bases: TGTGCCAGCAACTCTCCTAGCGGGAGCCTCTCTGGGGGTGAGCAGTACTTC.

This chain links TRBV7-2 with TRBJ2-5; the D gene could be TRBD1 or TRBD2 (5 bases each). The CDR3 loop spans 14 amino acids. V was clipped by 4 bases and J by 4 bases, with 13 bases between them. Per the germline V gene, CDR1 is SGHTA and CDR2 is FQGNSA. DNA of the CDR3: TGTGCCAGCAGCTGGGGTAGAGGGGCAGAGACCCAGTACTTC. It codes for CASSWGRGAETQYF. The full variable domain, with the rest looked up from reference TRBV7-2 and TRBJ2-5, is GAGVSQSPSNKVTEKGKDVELRCDPISGHTALYWYRQSLGQGLEFLIYFQGNSAPDKSGLPSDRFSAERTGGSVSTLTIQRTQQEDSAVYLCASSWGRGAETQYFGPGTRLLVL.

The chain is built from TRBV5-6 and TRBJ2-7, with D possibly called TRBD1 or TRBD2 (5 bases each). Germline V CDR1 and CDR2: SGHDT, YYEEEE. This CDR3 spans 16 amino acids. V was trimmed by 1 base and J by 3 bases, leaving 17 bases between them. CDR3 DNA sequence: TGTGCCAGCAGCTTGTTGGGGACGGCTCCTTACTACGAGCAGTACTTC. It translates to CASSLLGTAPYYEQYF.

The CDR3 DNA reads TGTGCCAGCGCTGCGCAGCCCATGAACACTGAAGCTTTCTTT. Its protein product is CASAAQPMNTEAFF. The chain couples TRBV25-1 to TRBJ1-1, with D hard to call. Germline V gene data show CDR1 as MGHDK and CDR2 as SYGVNS. V lost 8 bases and J lost 0, with 13 bases in between. The CDR3 has 14 residues.

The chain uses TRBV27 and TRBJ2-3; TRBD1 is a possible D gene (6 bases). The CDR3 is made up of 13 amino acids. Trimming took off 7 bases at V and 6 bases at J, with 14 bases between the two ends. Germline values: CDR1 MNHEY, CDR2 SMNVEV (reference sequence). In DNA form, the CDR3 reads TGTGCCAGCACCCCACACAGGGATGATACGCAGTATTTT. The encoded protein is CASTPHRDDTQYF.

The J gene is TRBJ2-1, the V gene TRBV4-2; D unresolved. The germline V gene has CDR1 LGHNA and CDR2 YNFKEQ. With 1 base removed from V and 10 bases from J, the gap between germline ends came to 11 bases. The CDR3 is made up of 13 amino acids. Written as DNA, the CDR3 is TGTGCCAGCAGCCAAGCGACTCGGGCGGAGCAGTTCTTC. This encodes CASSQATRAEQFF.

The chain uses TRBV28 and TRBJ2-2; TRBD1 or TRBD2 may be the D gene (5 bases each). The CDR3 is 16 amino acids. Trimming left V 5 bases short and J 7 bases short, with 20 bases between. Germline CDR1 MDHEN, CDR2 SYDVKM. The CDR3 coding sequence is TGTGCCAGCAGTACACGGGACCCGGGTTTTGGCGGGGAGCTGTTTTTT. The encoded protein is CASSTRDPGFGGELFF.

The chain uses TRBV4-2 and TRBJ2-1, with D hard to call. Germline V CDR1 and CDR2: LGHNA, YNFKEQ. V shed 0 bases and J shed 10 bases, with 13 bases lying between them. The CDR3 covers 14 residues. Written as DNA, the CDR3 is TGTGCCAGCAGCCAAGAAGAGACCTCGAGAGAGCAGTTCTTC. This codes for CASSQEETSREQFF.

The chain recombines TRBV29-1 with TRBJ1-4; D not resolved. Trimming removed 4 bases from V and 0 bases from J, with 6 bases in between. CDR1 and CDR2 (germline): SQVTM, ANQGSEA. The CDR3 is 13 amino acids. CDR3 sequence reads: CSVAFTTNEKLFF. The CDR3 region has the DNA TGCAGCGTTGCCTTTACAACTAATGAAAAACTGTTTTTT.

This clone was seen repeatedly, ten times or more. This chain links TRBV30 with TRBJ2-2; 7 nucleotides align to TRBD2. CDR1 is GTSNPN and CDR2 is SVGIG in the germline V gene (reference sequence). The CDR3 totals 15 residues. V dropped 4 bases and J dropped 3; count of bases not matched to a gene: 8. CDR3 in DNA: TGTGCCTGGATATTAGCGGGTCTTGACACCGGGGAGCTGTTTTTT. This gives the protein CAWILAGLDTGELFF. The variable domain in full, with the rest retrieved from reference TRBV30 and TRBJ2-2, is SQTIHQWPATLVQPVGSPLSLECTVEGTSNPNLYWYRQAAGRGLQLLFYSVGIGQISSEVPQNLSASRPQDRQFILSSKKLLLSDSGFYLCAWILAGLDTGELFFGEGSRLTVL.

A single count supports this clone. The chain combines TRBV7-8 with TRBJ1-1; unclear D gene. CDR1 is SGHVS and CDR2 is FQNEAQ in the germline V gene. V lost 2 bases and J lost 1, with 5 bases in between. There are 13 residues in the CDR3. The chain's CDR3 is CASSLRQNTEAFF. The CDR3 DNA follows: TGTGCCAGCAGCTTACGGCAGAACACTGAAGCTTTCTTT. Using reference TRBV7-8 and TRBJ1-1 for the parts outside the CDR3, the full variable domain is GAGVSQSPRYKVAKRGQDVALRCDPISGHVSLFWYQQALGQGPEFLTYFQNEAQLDKSGLPSDRFFAERPEGSVSTLKIQRTQQEDSAVYLCASSLRQNTEAFFGQGTRLTVV.

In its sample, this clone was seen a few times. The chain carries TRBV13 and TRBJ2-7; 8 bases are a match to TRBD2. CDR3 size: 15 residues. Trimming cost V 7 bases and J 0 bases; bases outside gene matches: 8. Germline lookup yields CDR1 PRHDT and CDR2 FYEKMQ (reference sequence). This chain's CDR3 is CASILTGGPSYEQYF. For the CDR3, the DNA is TGTGCCAGCATACTAACGGGGGGGCCCTCCTACGAGCAGTACTTC.

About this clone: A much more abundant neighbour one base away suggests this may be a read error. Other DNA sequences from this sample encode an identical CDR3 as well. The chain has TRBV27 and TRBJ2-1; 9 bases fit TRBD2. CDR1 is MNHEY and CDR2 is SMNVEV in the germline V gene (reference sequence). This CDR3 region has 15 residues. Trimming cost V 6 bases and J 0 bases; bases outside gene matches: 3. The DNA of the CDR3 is TGTGCCAGCAGCCTTAGCGGGAGCTCCTACAATGAGCAGTTCTTC. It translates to CASSLSGSSYNEQFF.

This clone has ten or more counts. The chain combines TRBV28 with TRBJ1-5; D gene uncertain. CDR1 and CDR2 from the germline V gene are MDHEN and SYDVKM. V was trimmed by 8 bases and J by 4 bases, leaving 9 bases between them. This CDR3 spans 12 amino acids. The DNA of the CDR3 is TGTGCCAGCTCGGGGTGGAATCAGCCCCAGCATTTT. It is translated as CASSGWNQPQHF.

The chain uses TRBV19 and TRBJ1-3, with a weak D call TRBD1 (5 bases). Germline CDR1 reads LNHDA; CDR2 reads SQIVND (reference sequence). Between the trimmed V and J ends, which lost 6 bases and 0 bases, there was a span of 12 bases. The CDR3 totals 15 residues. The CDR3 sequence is CASRAGHVSGNTIYF. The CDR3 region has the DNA TGTGCCAGTAGAGCCGGACACGTCTCTGGAAACACCATATATTTT.

The CDR3 sequence is CASSIARQGAQGANVLTF. CDR3 bases: TGTGCCAGTAGTATAGCGAGACAGGGGGCACAAGGGGCCAACGTCCTGACTTTC. This chain links TRBV19 with TRBJ2-6; 10 positions agree with TRBD1. In germline, CDR1 is LNHDA, CDR2 SQIVND (reference sequence). Trimming at V came to 1 base and at J to 4 bases, leaving 7 bases not matched to a gene. This CDR3 region has 18 residues. The complete variable domain, with remaining parts taken from reference TRBV19 and TRBJ2-6, reads DGGITQSPKYLFRKEGQNVTLSCEQNLNHDAMYWYRQDPGQGLRLIYYSQIVNDFQKGDIAEGYSVSREKKESFPLTVTSAQKNPTAFYLCASSIARQGAQGANVLTFGAGSRLTVL.